Listed below are T cell receptor beta chains from one sample, sequenced in a study of OX40 agonist ivuxolimab in advanced cancers. Here immunoSEQ multiplex PCR was the method, and the copy in TCRdb shows in-frame clones only, minus some. Among roughly 49,000 clones listed, approximately 87% were seen once. This specimen was CD4+ or CD8+ T cells sorted from blood, taken in a trial of the OX40 agonist ivuxolimab. These receptors all come from an adult with an advanced solid tumor such as melanoma, head and neck, liver or kidney cancer. The CDR3 runs from the conserved cysteine through the conserved F or W. The order of the fields is clone size, J gene, D gene, V gene, CDR3 protein, CDR3 DNA. D genes are given only for firm matches. The size field is filled for only some rows; it gives once, few, many or a size class.

NA | TRBJ2-5 | NA | TRBV5-5 | CASSTVNQETQYF | TGTGCCAGCTCGACAGTGAACCAAGAGACCCAGTACTTC
NA | TRBJ2-5 | NA | TRBV10-3 | CAISESEGLQETQYF | TGTGCCATCAGTGAGTCGGAGGGCCTCCAAGAGACCCAGTACTTC
NA | TRBJ1-5 | NA | TRBV30 | CAWSIGFNQPQHF | TGTGCCTGGAGCATCGGGTTCAATCAGCCCCAGCATTTT
NA | TRBJ1-2 | NA | TRBV29-1 | CSAPVSGDYGYTF | TGCAGCGCCCCCGTCAGCGGGGACTATGGCTACACCTTC
NA | TRBJ1-1 | TRBD1 | TRBV7-9 | CASSLVGQGSTEAFF | TGTGCCAGCAGCTTGGTCGGACAGGGGTCCACTGAAGCTTTCTTT
NA | TRBJ2-3 | NA | TRBV5-1 | CASSPVGPDTQYF | TGCGCCAGCAGCCCGGTGGGACCAGATACGCAGTATTTT
NA | TRBJ1-3 | NA | TRBV29-1 | CSVAPLDSGNTIYF | TGCAGCGTTGCCCCGCTAGACTCTGGAAACACCATATATTTT
NA | TRBJ2-2 | NA | TRBV2 | CASREGELFF | TGTGCCAGCAGGGAGGGGGAGCTGTTTTTT
NA | TRBJ1-2 | NA | TRBV19 | CASSTAPGSGYGYTF | TGTGCCAGTAGTACGGCCCCAGGGTCGGGCTATGGCTACACCTTC
NA | TRBJ2-3 | NA | TRBV25-1 | CASSSADTQYF | TGTGCCAGCAGTTCAGCCGATACGCAGTATTTT
NA | TRBJ1-2 | TRBD1 | TRBV6-5 | CASSPTTTGRLGYTF | TGTGCCAGCAGCCCTACTACGACAGGGAGGCTTGGCTACACCTTC
NA | TRBJ2-7 | TRBD1 | TRBV5-5 | CASSLLAGGWYEQYF | TGTGCCAGCAGCTTACTCGCAGGGGGCTGGTACGAGCAGTACTTC
NA | TRBJ1-1 | NA | TRBV15 | CATSREAGGVGTEAFF | TGTGCCACCAGCAGAGAGGCGGGGGGGGTAGGGACTGAAGCTTTCTTT
NA | TRBJ2-5 | NA | TRBV19 | CASTNGRTEETQYF | TGTGCCAGTACGAACGGCAGGACCGAAGAGACCCAGTACTTC
NA | TRBJ2-7 | NA | TRBV15 | CATSRVGTAVSYEQYF | TGTGCCACCAGCAGAGTGGGGACCGCGGTATCCTACGAGCAGTACTTC
NA | TRBJ1-1 | TRBD1 | TRBV19 | CASKPRQGAGNTEAFF | TGTGCCAGTAAACCCAGACAGGGGGCAGGTAACACTGAAGCTTTCTTT
NA | TRBJ1-1 | NA | TRBV7-2 | CAGGAYVEEAFF | TGTGCAGGAGGGGCCTATGTAGAAGAAGCTTTCTTT
few | TRBJ2-7 | NA | TRBV7-7 | CASSSYESSYEQYF | TGTGCCAGCAGCTCGTACGAGAGCTCCTACGAGCAGTACTTC
NA | TRBJ1-2 | NA | TRBV19 | CASFGGTGYTF | TGTGCCAGTTTTGGGGGGACCGGCTACACCTTC
NA | TRBJ2-7 | TRBD1 | TRBV6-5 | CASSYGQGAYEQYF | TGTGCCAGCAGTTATGGACAGGGAGCCTACGAGCAGTACTTC
NA | TRBJ2-7 | NA | TRBV9 | CARRGGGGFSYEQYF | TGTGCCCGCCGCGGGGGCGGGGGCTTCTCCTACGAGCAGTACTTC
NA | TRBJ1-1 | NA | TRBV25-1 | CASSIGHTEAFF | TGTGCCAGCAGTATAGGTCACACTGAAGCTTTCTTT
NA | TRBJ2-2 | NA | TRBV13 | CASSFFGANTGELFF | TGTGCCAGCAGCTTCTTCGGGGCGAACACCGGGGAGCTGTTTTTT
once | TRBJ2-5 | NA | TRBV4-1 | CASSQDRAGTLQETQYF | TGCGCCAGCAGCCAAGATCGTGCCGGGACGCTACAAGAGACCCAGTACTTC
NA | TRBJ2-7 | NA | TRBV29-1 | CSVRRAGGFYEQYF | TGCAGCGTCCGCAGGGCAGGGGGGTTTTACGAGCAGTACTTC
NA | TRBJ2-7 | TRBD2 | TRBV11-3 | CASSFPGGPYEQYF | TGTGCCAGCAGCTTCCCGGGAGGGCCCTACGAGCAGTACTTC
once | TRBJ2-7 | NA | TRBV27 | CASSLGPYYEQYF | TGTGCCAGCAGTTTAGGGCCTTACTACGAGCAGTACTTC
NA | TRBJ2-7 | NA | TRBV6-1 | CASSEPVGVTFNYEQYF | TGTGCCAGCAGTGAACCTGTAGGGGTAACGTTCAACTACGAGCAGTACTTC
NA | TRBJ1-5 | NA | TRBV6-5 | CASGGFGRNQPQHF | TGTGCCAGTGGGGGGTTCGGTCGCAATCAGCCCCAGCATTTT